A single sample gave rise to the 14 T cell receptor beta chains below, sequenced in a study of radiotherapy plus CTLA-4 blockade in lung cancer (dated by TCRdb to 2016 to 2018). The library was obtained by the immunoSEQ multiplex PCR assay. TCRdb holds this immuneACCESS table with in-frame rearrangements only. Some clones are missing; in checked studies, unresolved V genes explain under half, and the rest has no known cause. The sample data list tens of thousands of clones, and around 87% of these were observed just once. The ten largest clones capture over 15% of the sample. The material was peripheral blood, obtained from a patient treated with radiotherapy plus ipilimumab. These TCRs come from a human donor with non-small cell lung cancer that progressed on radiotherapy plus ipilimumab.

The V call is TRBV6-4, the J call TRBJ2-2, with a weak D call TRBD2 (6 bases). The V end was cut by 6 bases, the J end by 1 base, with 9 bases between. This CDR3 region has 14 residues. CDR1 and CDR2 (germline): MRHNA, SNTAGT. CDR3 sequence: CASSDSGNTGELFF. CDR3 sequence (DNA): TGTGCCAGCAGCGATAGCGGGAACACCGGGGAGCTGTTTTTT.

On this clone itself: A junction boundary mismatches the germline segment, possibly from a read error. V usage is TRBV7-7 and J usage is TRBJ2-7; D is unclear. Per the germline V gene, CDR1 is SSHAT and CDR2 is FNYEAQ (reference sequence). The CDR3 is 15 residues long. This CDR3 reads CASTIRVLSSYEQYF. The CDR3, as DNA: TGTGCTAGCACCATTAGGGTGCTGAGCTCCTACGAGCAGTACTTC. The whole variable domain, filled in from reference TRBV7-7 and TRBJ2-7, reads GAGVSQSPRYKVTKRGQDVTLRCDPISSHATLYWYQQALGQGPEFLTYFNYEAQPDKSGLPSDRFSAERPEGSISTLTIQRTEQRDSAMYRCASTIRVLSSYEQYFGPGTRLTVT.

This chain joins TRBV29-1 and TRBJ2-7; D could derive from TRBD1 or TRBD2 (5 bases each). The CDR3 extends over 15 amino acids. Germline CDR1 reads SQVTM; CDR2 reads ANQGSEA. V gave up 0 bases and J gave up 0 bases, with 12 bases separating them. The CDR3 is CSVEDLGETSYEQYF. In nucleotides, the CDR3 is TGCAGCGTTGAAGATCTGGGGGAGACCTCCTACGAGCAGTACTTC.

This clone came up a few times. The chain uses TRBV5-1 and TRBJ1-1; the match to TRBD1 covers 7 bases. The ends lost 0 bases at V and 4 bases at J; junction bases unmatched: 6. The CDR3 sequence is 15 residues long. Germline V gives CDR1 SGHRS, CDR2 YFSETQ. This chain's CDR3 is CASSLETGMGTEAFF. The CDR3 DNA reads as TGCGCCAGCAGCTTGGAGACAGGGATGGGCACTGAAGCTTTCTTT.

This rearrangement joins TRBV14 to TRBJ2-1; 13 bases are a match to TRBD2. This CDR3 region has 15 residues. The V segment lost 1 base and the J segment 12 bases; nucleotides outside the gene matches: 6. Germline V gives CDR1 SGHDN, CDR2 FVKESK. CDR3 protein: CASSQARTSGRWQFF. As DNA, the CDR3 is TGTGCCAGCAGCCAAGCCCGGACTAGCGGGAGATGGCAGTTCTTC.

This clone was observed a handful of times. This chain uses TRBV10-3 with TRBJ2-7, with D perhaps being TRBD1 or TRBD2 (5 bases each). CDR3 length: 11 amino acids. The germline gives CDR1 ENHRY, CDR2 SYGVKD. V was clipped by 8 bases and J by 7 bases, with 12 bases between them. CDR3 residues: CAIGRGGEQYF. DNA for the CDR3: TGTGCCATCGGACGGGGCGGGGAGCAGTACTTC.

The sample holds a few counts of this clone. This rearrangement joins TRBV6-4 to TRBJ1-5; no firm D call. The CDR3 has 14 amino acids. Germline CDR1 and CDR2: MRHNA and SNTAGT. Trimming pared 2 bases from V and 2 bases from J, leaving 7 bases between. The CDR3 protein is CASSDRAGNQPQHF. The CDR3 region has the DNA TGTGCCAGCAGTGACAGGGCGGGCAATCAGCCCCAGCATTTT.

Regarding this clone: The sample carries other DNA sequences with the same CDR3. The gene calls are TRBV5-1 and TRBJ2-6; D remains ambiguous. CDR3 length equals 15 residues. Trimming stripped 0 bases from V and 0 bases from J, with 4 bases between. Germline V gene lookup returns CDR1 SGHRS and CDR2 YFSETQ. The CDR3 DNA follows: TGCGCCAGCAGCTTGGCAGGCTCTGGGGCCAACGTCCTGACTTTC. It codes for CASSLAGSGANVLTF. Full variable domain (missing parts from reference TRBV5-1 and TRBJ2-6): KAGVTQTPRYLIKTRGQQVTLSCSPISGHRSVSWYQQTPGQGLQFLFEYFSETQRNKGNFPGRFSGRQFSNSRSEMNVSTLELGDSALYLCASSLAGSGANVLTFGAGSRLTVL.

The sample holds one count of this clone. The CDR3 reads CASSQDSGSSYNEQFF. The CDR3 coding sequence is TGTGCCAGCAGCCAAGATAGCGGGAGCTCCTACAATGAGCAGTTCTTC. This chain links TRBV4-2 with TRBJ2-1, with 9 bases matching TRBD2. After removal of 0 bases from V and 0 bases from J, the junction contained 0 bases not matched to a gene. Germline CDR1 LGHNA, CDR2 YNFKEQ. The CDR3 spans 16 residues.

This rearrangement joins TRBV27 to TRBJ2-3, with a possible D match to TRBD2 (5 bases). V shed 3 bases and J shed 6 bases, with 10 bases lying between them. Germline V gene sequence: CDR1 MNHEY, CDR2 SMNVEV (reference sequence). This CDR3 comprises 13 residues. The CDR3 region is CASSFSRRDTQYF. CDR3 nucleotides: TGTGCCAGCAGTTTCTCGCGGAGGGATACGCAGTATTTT.

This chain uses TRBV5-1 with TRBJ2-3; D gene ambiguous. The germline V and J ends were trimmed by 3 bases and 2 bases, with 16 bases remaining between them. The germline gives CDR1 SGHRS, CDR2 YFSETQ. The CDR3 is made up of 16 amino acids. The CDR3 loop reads CASSWSGHPTTDTQYF. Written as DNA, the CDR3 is TGCGCCAGCAGCTGGTCCGGGCACCCTACCACAGATACGCAGTATTTT.

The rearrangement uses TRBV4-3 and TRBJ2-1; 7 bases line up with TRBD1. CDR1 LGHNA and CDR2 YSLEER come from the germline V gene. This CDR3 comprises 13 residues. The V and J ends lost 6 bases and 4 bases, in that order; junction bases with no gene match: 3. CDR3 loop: CASSGTAYNEQFF. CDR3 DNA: TGCGCCAGCAGTGGGACAGCTTACAATGAGCAGTTCTTC.

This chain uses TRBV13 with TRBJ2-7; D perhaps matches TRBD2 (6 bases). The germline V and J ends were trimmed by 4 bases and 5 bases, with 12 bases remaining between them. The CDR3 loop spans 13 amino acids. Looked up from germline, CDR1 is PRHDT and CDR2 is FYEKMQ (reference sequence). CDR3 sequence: CASSSGLLHEQYF. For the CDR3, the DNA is TGTGCCAGCAGCTCGGGACTCCTGCACGAGCAGTACTTC.

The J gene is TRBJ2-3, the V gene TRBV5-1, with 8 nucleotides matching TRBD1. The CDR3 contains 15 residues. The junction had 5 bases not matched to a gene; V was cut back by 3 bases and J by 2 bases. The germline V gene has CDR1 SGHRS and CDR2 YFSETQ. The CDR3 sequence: CASSSTTGVTDTQYF. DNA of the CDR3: TGCGCCAGCAGCTCGACGACAGGGGTCACAGATACGCAGTATTTT. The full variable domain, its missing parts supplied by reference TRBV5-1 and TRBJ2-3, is KAGVTQTPRYLIKTRGQQVTLSCSPISGHRSVSWYQQTPGQGLQFLFEYFSETQRNKGNFPGRFSGRQFSNSRSEMNVSTLELGDSALYLCASSSTTGVTDTQYFGPGTRLTVL.